The clone carrying this TCR beta chain was counted ten times or more. Its antigen remains unknown. These data are taken from a study of Graves' ophthalmopathy and Graves' hyperthyroidism. Study details: The term stable hyperthyroidism indicated an absence of ophthalmopathy within 18 months of follow-up. Study observations and caveats: Most thyroid-expanded clonotypes exceeding 0.001 frequency were also found in blood. Sensitivity of around 85% and specificity of about 81% were achieved when a 13-signature model separated ophthalmopathy from stable hyperthyroidism.

For repertoire sequencing, the TCR beta CDR3 regions were amplified from RNA transcripts. A first-round RT-PCR used HTBI primers, followed by a second-round multiplex PCR. TCRdb analysed the multiplex PCR reads with MiXCR anew, one entry per CDR3 protein. The sample shows over a million distinct CDR3 sequences, roughly two fifths of them seen only once. V was pared by 6 bases and J by 5 bases, with 10 bases of the junction left unmatched. Germline V gene data show CDR1 as SQVTM and CDR2 as ANQGSEA. The CDR3 covers 13 residues. The source of this sequence is an adult man with Graves' hyperthyroidism. The sequenced sample was peripheral blood or thyroid tissue (not recorded which). V usage is TRBV29-1 and J usage is TRBJ2-7; TRBD1 matches 7 bases. The CDR3 coding sequence is TGCAGCGTCCTGACAGGGAGTCATCACGAGCAGTACTTC. Its protein product is CSVLTGSHHEQYF.